These 2 T cell receptor beta chains originate from one sample sequenced in a study of circulating tumor DNA in untreated peripheral T-cell lymphoma. The table came from immunoSEQ multiplex PCR; TCRdb's copy has only in-frame clones and leaves some out. The sample consists of some 10,000 clones, around 74% of them appearing once. Material for sequencing was tumor tissue. These receptors all come from a human donor with peripheral T-cell lymphoma.

The V gene is TRBV6-8, the J gene TRBJ2-7, with 8 bases aligning to TRBD1. The V segment lost 6 bases and the J segment 1 base; nucleotides outside the gene matches: 5. Germline V gives CDR1 MNHGY, CDR2 SAAAGT. CDR3 length equals 14 residues. The chain's CDR3 is CASRYDRGSYEQYF. CDR3 bases: TGTGCCAGCAGGTACGACAGGGGTTCCTACGAGCAGTACTTC.

The chain carries TRBV11-3 and TRBJ2-5; TRBD2 aligns across 8 bases. The CDR3 covers 15 residues. In germline, CDR1 is SGHNT, CDR2 YENEEA. The trim removed 3 bases at V and 8 bases at J, leaving 11 bases unmatched. The CDR3 DNA reads as TGTGCCAGCAGCTTTGAAGCGGGGGCCAGCAAAACCCAGTACTTC. Translated: CASSFEAGASKTQYF.